The rows below give T cell receptor beta chains drawn from one sample of a study of blood T cell repertoires in COVID-19. Only in-frame clones appear in the TCRdb table, and some are missing; sequencing was by immunoSEQ multiplex PCR. The table records fewer than 15,000 clones, roughly 73% of them present only once. The sample consisted of peripheral blood. These receptors originate from a human donor in a cohort sampled during active COVID-19. Each CDR3 is given without its conserved first and last residue.

j_gene | v_gene | CDR3aa
TRBJ2-1 | TRBV5-8 | ASSNGRGGLSYNEQF
TRBJ2-3 | TRBV6-2/TRBV6-3 | ASSYVGLGSDTQY
TRBJ1-6 | TRBV5-1 | ASSLPGRANSPLH
TRBJ1-4 | TRBV28 | ASSFSGLEKLF
TRBJ2-3 | TRBV6-6 | ASSSHRGTDTQY
TRBJ1-5 | TRBV12-5 | ASALGQGNQPQH
TRBJ2-6 | TRBV7-8 | ASSLRDRGLPLSGANVLT
TRBJ1-6 | TRBV28 | ASSLPPAGVHSPLH
TRBJ2-7 | TRBV7-2 | ASSPGLGSPYEQY
TRBJ1-2 | TRBV3-1/TRBV3-2 | ASSHTSANYGYT
TRBJ2-7 | TRBV7-6 | ASSPLPQGKEQY
TRBJ1-4 | TRBV4-3 | ASSQDGGGRNEKLF
TRBJ1-1 | TRBV27 | ASSASRGYSEAF
TRBJ1-3 | TRBV7-6 | ASSARSSSGNTIY
TRBJ1-5 | TRBV4-1 | ASSQEGAGVIQPQH